This TCR beta chain appears in the sequencing data of a study of CD8+ T cells in alopecia areata (dated by TCRdb to between 2018 and 2020). Some background on the complete study: The treated patients took part in an open-label pilot trial in which moderate-to-severe alopecia areata was treated with oral tofacitinib at 5 to 10 mg twice daily. Patients stayed on tofacitinib for 6 to 18 months and then had 6 months of follow-up off drug so that delayed response and recurrence could be assessed. In treated patients, disease severity was measured using the SALT score, which gives the percentage of scalp surface area affected. In both human patients and the C3H/HeJ mouse model, the study applied high-throughput TCRbeta sequencing to look at T cell clonal expansion in alopecia areata. In humans, TCRbeta sequencing was performed on scalp tissue and on sorted CD4+ and CD8+ peripheral blood T cells from healthy controls and from patients with patchy or totalis/universalis alopecia areata. Biopsies were taken from tofacitinib-treated patients at baseline and again at 4 and 24 weeks into treatment, and several of those patients also had a later scalp biopsy. Scalp clonality was compared across normal scalp (n=4), patchy alopecia areata scalp (n=8), and alopecia totalis/universalis scalp (n=8). RNA was extracted with the PAXgene miRNA kit for fixed scalp, the miRNeasy kit for PBMCs, and the RNeasy kit for mouse skin. TCRbeta CDR3 regions were amplified by immunoSEQ multiplex PCR using 35 Vbeta forward and 13 Jbeta reverse primers.

With respect to this clone: Its antigen specificity is not known. There are no base qualities to consult, and no much larger clone falls within one base.

Findings and caveats that apply to the study as a whole: Scalp TCR repertoire analysis is complicated because resident alphabeta T cells in normal human skin are also sequenced, whereas mouse skin is dominated by gammadelta T cells. Higher clonality and more expanded CD8+ clones were observed in lesional scalp than in normal scalp, particularly in alopecia totalis/universalis, a finding suggestive of antigenic drive. Because the treated cohort was small and had only one nonresponder, larger studies are needed to examine links between baseline CD8+ expansion and response. Scalp clonality and the number of expanded CD8+ clones among the top 100 scalp clones were significantly decreased by tofacitinib. During tofacitinib treatment, many expanded lesional clones remained in scalp and blood, and this persistence may partly explain relapse after treatment is stopped. Shared TCR sequences between patients were less evident than in mice, which may be partly attributable to HLA diversity in the patient population.

The label giving this sample's time point can be read as: roughly 27 days on oral tofacitinib. Reading the label with the study, this specimen's treatment or condition is: oral pan-JAK inhibitor, 5-10 mg twice daily. From alopecia areata patients, peripheral blood was collected along with lesional scalp punch biopsies. PBMCs were isolated by density centrifugation and stained for CD3, CD4 and CD8, after which CD4+ and CD8+ T cells were sorted on a FACSAria. The protocol used for the library was the immunoSEQ multiplex PCR assay. RNA was extracted from all samples and reverse transcribed into cDNA as template for TCR sequencing. SuperScript III was used to make first-strand cDNA, primed with a 2:1 mix of oligo-dT and random hexamers. Amplification bias was assessed with a synthetic immune receptor repertoire, and residual bias was removed computationally. In the original analysis: Raw reads were preprocessed for error removal, and CDR3 was defined according to IMGT conventions as running from the conserved cysteine to phenylalanine. Clonality was computed as 1 minus the Shannon entropy, with the entropy normalized by log2 of the number of productive unique TCRs. Whether scalp clones were CD4 or CD8 was inferred by matching scalp TCRbeta sequences against CD4 and CD8 repertoires sorted from blood. The clones in this table, taken by TCRdb from immuneACCESS, are in-frame only. Not every clone is retained; where verified, under half of the shortfall comes from an unresolved V gene, and the cause of the rest is unknown. The D gene and trimming were derived from the DNA, and the V and J assignments and clone size from that table. The sample table holds some 150,000 clones, of which around 87% were seen once. The ten largest clones take up around 14% of the sample.

Spanning cysteine to phenylalanine, the CDR3 consists of 15 amino acids. The entry retains the CDR3 DNA only, 45 bases that are in frame from base 1. V has 3 bases trimmed and J has 0 bases trimmed; junction bases matching no gene number 3. CDR1 LNHNV and CDR2 YYDKDF are derived from the germline V gene (reference sequence). The V and J segments used are TRBV15 and TRBJ2-3; 7 of the junction bases match TRBD2. The TCR was taken from a human donor with alopecia areata. This material consisted of CD8+ T cells sorted from blood, taken at week 4, from a patient treated with tofacitinib. Here the CDR3 is given as CATSSGGFSTDTQYF. The DNA is as follows: TGTGCCACCAGCAGCGGGGGGTTTAGCACAGATACGCAGTATTTT. The full variable domain, with segments outside the CDR3 supplied by the reference TRBV15 and TRBJ2-3 proteins, appears as DAMVIQNPRYQVTQFGKPVTLSCSQTLNHNVMYWYQQKSSQAPKLLFHYYDKDFNNEADTPDNFQSRRPNTSFCFLDIRSPGLGDTAMYLCATSSGGFSTDTQYFGPGTRLTVL.